This TCR beta chain comes out of a study of blood T cell repertoires in COVID-19. Study background: Both acute and convalescent COVID-19 samples were obtained from the United States, Italy and Spain. PBMCs, B-cell-depleted T cells, or T cells were the source of the cDNA or gDNA that made up the material.

In the original workflow: How many nucleated cells were present was estimated from reference gene primer amplification. Repertoires were generated with immunoSEQ multiplex PCR, while TCRdb's copy carries only in-frame clones and drops some. V and J calls and clone size are given by that table; D and trimming were obtained from the DNA. The sample holds some 200,000 clones, 75% to 80% seen once. The CDR3 consists of 16 residues. The germline CDR1 and CDR2 sequences are SNHLY and FYNNEI. The V gene end was trimmed by 2 bases and the J gene end by 8 bases; junction bases not matched to a gene: 13. The gene calls are TRBV2 and TRBJ1-1, with TRBD1 matching 8 bases. The clonotype originates from an older woman with acute or convalescent COVID-19. Sequencing was carried out using peripheral blood. CDR3: CASSELGQGAHYEAFF. The DNA for the CDR3 is TGTGCCAGCAGTGAACTCGGGCAGGGGGCTCATTACGAAGCTTTCTTT.